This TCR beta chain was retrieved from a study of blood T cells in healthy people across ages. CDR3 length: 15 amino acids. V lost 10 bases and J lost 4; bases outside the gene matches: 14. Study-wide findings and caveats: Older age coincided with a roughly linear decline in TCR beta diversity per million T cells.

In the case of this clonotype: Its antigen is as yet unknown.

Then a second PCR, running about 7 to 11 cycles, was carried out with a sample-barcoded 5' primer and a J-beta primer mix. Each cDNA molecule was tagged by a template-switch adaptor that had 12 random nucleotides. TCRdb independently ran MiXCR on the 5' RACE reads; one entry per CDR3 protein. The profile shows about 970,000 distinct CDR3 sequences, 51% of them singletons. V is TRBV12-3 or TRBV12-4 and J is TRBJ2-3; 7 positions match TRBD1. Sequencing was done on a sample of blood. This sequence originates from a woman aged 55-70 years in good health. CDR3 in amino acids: CATKLTGSGADTQYF. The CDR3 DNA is TGTGCCACCAAGCTGACAGGGTCCGGGGCAGATACGCAGTATTTT.